This T cell receptor (beta chain) stems from a study of blood T cell repertoires in COVID-19 (dated by TCRdb to the early 2020s). Describing the broader study: Collaborator samples came from the United States, Italy and Spain and covered acute and convalescent phases of COVID-19. Nearly every sample came with metadata listing a de-identified subject ID, COVID-19 status, age in years and sex. The samples were drawn from the first 160 participants of the ongoing ImmuneRACE study and from 1,254 subjects provided by 6 global collaborators. The prospective study material was composed of cDNA or gDNA derived from T cells, B-cell-depleted T cells, or PBMCs. The repertoires were released in a freely available public database meant as a resource for research on the immune response to SARS-CoV-2. Where HLA class I and class II types were available, the types were taken from metadata supplied by the sample provider, not from assay-based typing. Deeply sampled blood TCRbeta repertoires from subjects exposed to, actively infected with, or recovered from COVID-19 were included in the dataset. The full study reports these points: Clinical and demographic metadata were provided uncurated, with the amount varying by source and participant.

With regard to this clone: The specificity of this receptor is unknown. One base away there is no much larger clone; base qualities are not given.

Collaborating institutions collected whole blood in K2EDTA tubes following their own protocols. For TCRbeta analysis, collaborators shipped samples as frozen whole blood, isolated PBMCs, or DNA extracted from either of those sample types. TCRbeta CDR3 regions were amplified from genomic DNA using the immunoSEQ Assay, a bias-controlled multiplex PCR. As for how the authors treated the data: The number of nucleated cells in each sample was estimated by amplification of reference gene primers within the assay. Sequence reads were collapsed and filtered to measure the absolute abundance of every unique TCRbeta CDR3 rearrangement. For each sample, productive Simpson clonality was calculated as the square root of Simpson's diversity index over productive rearrangements. This is the immuneACCESS table as TCRdb keeps it, with only in-frame sequences that have V and J called. A part of the clones is gone; compared with another copy, unresolved V genes explain less than half, and the rest is unexplained. V and J calls plus clone size are reproduced from that table; the DNA served to infer D and trimming. Counted in this sample were roughly 56,000 clones; approximately 84% of them appeared once. The ten most abundant clones make up approximately 14% of the sample.

Sequences were obtained from peripheral blood. This receptor was obtained from a human donor in a cohort sampled during active COVID-19.

The CDR3 here reads CASSLQGYETQYF. Read as DNA, the sequence is TGCGCCAGCAGCTTGCAGGGCTACGAGACCCAGTACTTC. In this chain, TRBV5-1 is recombined with TRBJ2-5, with TRBD1 perhaps the D gene, on 5 matching bases. Reading from cysteine to phenylalanine, the CDR3 counts 13 amino acids. This entry keeps only the CDR3 DNA: 39 bases, framed from base 1. For CDR1 and CDR2, the germline V gene lists SGHRS and YFSETQ. Trimming costs V 1 base and J 5 bases, and their ends lie 9 bases apart.